Listed here are 22 T cell receptor beta chains from one sample, sequenced in a study of T cell repertoires in cytomegalovirus infection. No antigen has been identified for these receptors. TCRdb analysed the reads with MiXCR anew, one entry per CDR3 protein. The sample has about 110,000 distinct CDR3 sequences; over 9% are singletons. The sequenced sample consisted of PBMCs, sequenced either directly or after in vitro stimulation (not recorded which). These receptors were obtained from a human donor in good health (CMV status not recorded). Some clones in this sample may be carry-over from other donors' samples.

This clonotype was detected only a few times. The chain employs TRBV7-2 and TRBJ1-5, with 8 bases aligning to TRBD1. The V gene end was trimmed by 5 bases and the J gene end by 5 bases; junction bases not matched to a gene: 5. Germline V gene sequence: CDR1 SGHTA, CDR2 FQGNSA. The CDR3 extends over 14 amino acids. This CDR3 is CASSPGTGHQPQHF. DNA for the CDR3: TGTGCCAGCAGCCCAGGGACAGGACATCAGCCCCAGCATTTT.

This clonotype was found many times. The J gene is TRBJ2-7, the V gene TRBV28; 9 bases line up with TRBD1. After removal of 4 bases from V and 2 bases from J, the junction contained 6 bases not matched to a gene. The CDR3 totals 15 residues. Germline V gene sequence: CDR1 MDHEN, CDR2 SYDVKM. CDR3 amino acids: CASSSPGQGPYEQYF. The CDR3 DNA reads TGTGCCAGCAGTTCCCCGGGACAGGGACCCTACGAGCAGTACTTC.

This clonotype has at least ten counts. The CDR3 DNA follows: TGTGCCAGCAGCCGACTAGCGGGAGATTCCGGGGAGCTGTTTTTT. It specifies CASSRLAGDSGELFF. The V and J genes are TRBV7-6 and TRBJ2-2; 12 bases line up with TRBD2. Germline V gene data show CDR1 as SGHVS and CDR2 as FNYEAQ. The ends lost 5 bases at V and 6 bases at J; junction bases unmatched: 4. This CDR3 is 15 amino acids long.

This clonotype showed up many times. The rearrangement uses TRBV7-8 and TRBJ2-1, with 10 bases lining up with TRBD2. The CDR3 has 16 residues. V dropped 3 bases and J dropped 5; count of bases not matched to a gene: 7. The V gene's germline CDR1 is SGHVS and CDR2 FQNEAQ. The CDR3 region is CASSLGAGGPNNEQFF. The CDR3 bases are TGTGCCAGCAGCTTGGGAGCGGGAGGGCCGAACAATGAGCAGTTCTTC.

As for this clonotype: The junction and the germline gene differ at one end; a read error may be behind it. The chain carries TRBV24-1 and TRBJ2-5; 9 nucleotides align to TRBD2. Germline V CDR1 and CDR2: KGHDR, SFDVKD. There are 16 residues in the CDR3. CDR3 protein: CATSDFSREGQEAQYF. The CDR3 nucleotides are TGTGCCACCAGTGATTTCTCGCGGGAGGGTCAAGAGGCCCAGTACTTC.

The chain couples TRBV11-2 to TRBJ1-1; D unresolved. V was shortened by 5 bases and J by 0 bases, with 10 bases between the two germline ends. Germline assignment: CDR1 SGHAT and CDR2 FQNNGV. CDR3 length equals 14 residues. CDR3 DNA sequence: TGTGCCAGCAGCCTGGAGCGGCTGAACACTGAAGCTTTCTTT. Amino acid sequence: CASSLERLNTEAFF.

This clonotype was found many times. The rearrangement links TRBV11-2 to TRBJ2-1; D gene uncertain. CDR1 is SGHAT, CDR2 FQNNGV, per germline. Trimming removed 6 bases at V and 5 bases at J, with 14 bases between. The CDR3 loop spans 14 amino acids. The CDR3 coding sequence is TGTGCCAGCAGTGGAAACGCCGAGAACAATGAGCAGTTCTTC. It encodes CASSGNAENNEQFF.

The table lists this clonotype with many counts. V usage is TRBV6-2 or TRBV6-3 and J usage is TRBJ2-1; 13 bases are a match to TRBD2. The V segment lost 6 bases and the J segment 7 bases; nucleotides outside the gene matches: 6. Per germline, CDR1 MNHEY and CDR2 SVGEGT. The CDR3 contains 15 residues. Here the CDR3 reads CASRLLAGGANEQFF. In DNA, the CDR3 is TGTGCCAGCAGATTACTAGCGGGAGGGGCGAATGAGCAGTTCTTC.

Many counts were recorded for this clonotype. This rearrangement joins TRBV12-3 or TRBV12-4 to TRBJ1-2; 7 bases are shared with TRBD1. The CDR3 length is 15 residues. J gave up 0 bases and V 7 bases, and 8 bases lay outside the gene matches. The CDR3 protein is CASTLLQGSNYGYTF. CDR3 DNA sequence: TGTGCCAGCACTCTGTTACAGGGGTCTAACTATGGCTACACCTTC.

This clonotype was observed many times. V and J are TRBV12-3 or TRBV12-4 and TRBJ2-7, with 9 bases fitting TRBD2. CDR3 length: 19 amino acids. Trimming removed 1 base from V and 0 bases from J; junction bases left unmatched: 13. CDR3 sequence reads: CASSLDETSGSGSSYEQYF. DNA for the CDR3: TGTGCCAGCAGTTTAGATGAGACTAGCGGCTCCGGGAGCTCCTACGAGCAGTACTTC.

At least ten counts were recorded for this clonotype. V and J are TRBV12-3 or TRBV12-4 and TRBJ1-5; 12 bases agree with TRBD1. CDR3 size: 15 residues. Trimming took 7 bases from V and 4 from J; bases not matched to a gene: 5. CDR3 protein: CASKGTGGSNQPQHF. CDR3 DNA: TGTGCCAGCAAGGGGACAGGGGGCTCGAATCAGCCCCAGCATTTT.

The chain couples TRBV27 to TRBJ2-7; TRBD2 might be the D (6 bases). Trimming took off 8 bases at V and 2 bases at J, with 16 bases between the two ends. CDR1 and CDR2 (germline): MNHEY, SMNVEV (reference sequence). This CDR3 comprises 14 residues. As DNA, the CDR3 is TGTGCCAGCGGGGACGGGGGAAGACCCTACGAGCAGTACTTC. Translating it yields CASGDGGRPYEQYF.

This clonotype was counted between two and nine times. This CDR3 reads CASSWRQGNTEAFF. CDR3 coding DNA: TGCGCCAGCAGCTGGCGGCAGGGGAACACTGAAGCTTTCTTT. The V call is TRBV5-1, the J call TRBJ1-1; the D gene is possibly TRBD1 (5 bases). Germline CDR1 and CDR2: SGHRS and YFSETQ. The V end lost 3 bases, the J end lost 1 base, and 10 bases lay between the germline ends. The CDR3 covers 14 residues.

This clonotype was seen a few times. The chain couples TRBV20-1 to TRBJ2-3, with TRBD2 as a possible D gene (6 bases). Trimming pared 6 bases from V and 3 bases from J, leaving 16 bases between. The CDR3 contains 14 residues. Germline V gives CDR1 DFQATT, CDR2 SNEGSKA (reference sequence). CDR3 coding DNA: TGCAGTGCCCACCTGGTGGGAGGAACAGATACGCAGTATTTT. This codes for CSAHLVGGTDTQYF.

This clonotype was recorded many times. The chain combines TRBV7-8 with TRBJ2-1, with D maybe TRBD1 (7 bases). CDR1 is SGHVS, CDR2 FQNEAQ, per germline. This CDR3 has 17 residues. The V and J ends lost 5 bases and 7 bases respectively, with 24 bases between them. The CDR3 nucleotides read TGTGCCAGCAGCACGGCGCCCGGGCCCAGGGGGGCGAATGAGCAGTTCTTC. Its translation is CASSTAPGPRGANEQFF. The complete variable domain, with remaining parts taken from reference TRBV7-8 and TRBJ2-1, reads GAGVSQSPRYKVAKRGQDVALRCDPISGHVSLFWYQQALGQGPEFLTYFQNEAQLDKSGLPSDRFFAERPEGSVSTLKIQRTQQEDSAVYLCASSTAPGPRGANEQFFGPGTRLTVL.

Ten or more counts support this clonotype. V usage is TRBV7-2 and J usage is TRBJ1-2; 9 positions agree with TRBD1. The CDR3 runs 14 residues. V lost 5 bases to trimming and J lost 4 bases; unmatched junction nucleotides: 5. Germline CDR1 and CDR2: SGHTA and FQGNSA. The DNA for the CDR3 is TGTGCCAGCAGCCGGGACAGGGAGCTCTATGGCTACACCTTC. Encoded protein: CASSRDRELYGYTF.

There are a few counts of this clonotype. J is TRBJ1-3 and V is TRBV7-2; D unresolved. Germline V gene data show CDR1 as SGHTA and CDR2 as FQGNSA. V was pared by 4 bases and J by 7 bases, with 11 bases between. This CDR3 has 13 amino acids. CDR3 coding DNA: TGTGCCAGCAGCTCATACTATCGGAACACCATATATTTT. It is translated as CASSSYYRNTIYF. Drawing the rest from reference TRBV7-2 and TRBJ1-3, the complete variable domain is GAGVSQSPSNKVTEKGKDVELRCDPISGHTALYWYRQSLGQGLEFLIYFQGNSAPDKSGLPSDRFSAERTGGSVSTLTIQRTQQEDSAVYLCASSSYYRNTIYFGEGSWLTVV.

Many counts were recorded for this clonotype. The rearrangement joins TRBV7-2 to TRBJ1-5, with D maybe TRBD1 (5 bases). This CDR3 has 15 residues. Trimming shortened V by 2 bases and J by 7 bases, and 15 bases separated the two germline ends. Germline CDR1 is SGHTA and CDR2 is FQGNSA. CDR3 in amino acids: CASSLWGGNEQPQHF. The DNA of the CDR3 is TGTGCCAGCAGCTTATGGGGGGGGAATGAACAGCCCCAGCATTTT.

This chain links TRBV6-2 or TRBV6-3 with TRBJ1-1; weak D call: TRBD1 (6 bases). CDR3 length: 15 residues. The V end lost 2 bases, the J end lost 0 bases, and 10 bases lay between the germline ends. Germline CDR1 MNHEY, CDR2 SVGEGT. The CDR3 loop reads CASSYGGHMNTEAFF. Here the CDR3 DNA reads TGTGCCAGCAGTTACGGGGGACACATGAACACTGAAGCTTTCTTT.

This clonotype was counted many times. The V gene is TRBV27, the J gene TRBJ1-5; D ambiguous. The CDR3 is 15 residues long. Deletions cut 5 bases from V and 0 bases from J, with 11 bases between. Germline-derived CDR1 and CDR2 are MNHEY and SMNVEV (reference sequence). The CDR3: CASSPYPGSNQPQHF. The CDR3 DNA follows: TGTGCCAGCAGTCCGTATCCCGGTAGCAATCAGCCCCAGCATTTT.

The rearrangement joins TRBV20-1 to TRBJ2-7; maybe TRBD2 (5 bases). V lost 8 bases to trimming and J lost 3 bases, with 23 bases between them. Germline CDR1 DFQATT, CDR2 SNEGSKA (reference sequence). This CDR3 region has 15 residues. The DNA for the CDR3 is TGCAGTCAACCCGGACTTAAAGAGGCCCTCTACGAGCAGTACGTC. It yields the protein CSQPGLKEALYEQYV.

This clonotype has a count of ten or more. This chain uses TRBV20-1 with TRBJ1-1; D call uncertain. Germline CDR1 is DFQATT and CDR2 is SNEGSKA (reference sequence). The CDR3 sequence is 13 residues long. V lost 3 bases and J lost 0, with 8 bases in between. The chain's CDR3 is CSASGSLNTEAFF. CDR3 bases: TGCAGTGCTAGTGGCAGTTTGAACACTGAAGCTTTCTTT.